A single TCR beta chain is shown here with its context. This clonotype was counted at least ten times. Its cognate antigen has yet to be identified. No clone much larger than this one lies a single base away; base qualities are absent. Instrument on record: Illumina HiSeq 1500. The raw public reads went through TCRdb reprocessing: fastp at Q25, MiXCR clone calling, in-frame beta chains kept. Entries that share a CDR3 protein sequence are merged under the most common genes and DNA. The sample table records about 260,000 distinct CDR3 sequences; roughly an eighth of these occur just once. The ten largest clones represent roughly 9.7% of the sample. This entry is derived from a study of T cell repertoires in cytomegalovirus infection (dated by TCRdb to about 2019). A note on the overall study: Because public TCR beta signatures pointed to carriage of CMV infection together with the matching HLA type, the HLA type of each donor mattered for the analysis. Results and caveats for the whole study, not just this receptor: In both this cohort and an independent roughly 330-donor cohort, the cumulative frequency of public TCR beta family members distinguished carriers of CMV infection plus the relevant HLA type. In the ex vivo response, HLA-C-restricted CMV-specific TCR beta clonotypes were dominant, and in two of eight donors the single most frequent clonotype came from this HLA-C-restricted group.

Clipping removes 3 bases from V and 2 bases from J, with 16 as the unmatched junction base count. CDR1 and CDR2 (LNHDA, SQIVND) derive from the germline V gene (reference sequence). The CDR3 runs 21 residues from the cysteine to the phenylalanine. The kept DNA is CDR3 alone, 63 bases in frame from the first base. Sequencing used PBMCs. The chain is made from TRBV19 and TRBJ2-6, with 10 bases in between that match TRBD1. The TCR originated in a human donor in good health (CMV status not recorded). Some clones in this sample may be carry-over from other donors' samples. The sequenced DNA is TGTGCCAGTAGTATCGGGTTAATTCCGGGACAGGGGCTTGCTGGGGCCAACGTCCTGACTTTC. The translation is CASSIGLIPGQGLAGANVLTF.